This T cell receptor (beta chain) was captured in a study of OX40 agonist ivuxolimab in advanced cancers. On the study more broadly: People in dose escalation had one of these cancers: hepatocellular carcinoma, melanoma, renal cell or head and neck cancer. Earlier treatment with anti-PD-1, anti-PD-L1 or anti-CTLA-4 was permitted, and roughly 40% had received some. A partial response was reached by three patients: one with hepatocellular carcinoma and two with cutaneous melanoma.

The sample holds one count of this clone. The antigen is undetermined. The CDR3 consists of 13 residues. Germline V CDR1 and CDR2: MNHNS, SASEGT. Trimming took off 4 bases at V and 4 bases at J, with 11 bases between the two ends. Sequencing used immunoSEQ multiplex PCR; TCRdb keeps in-frame clones, though not all of them. The data hold 55,000 to 65,000 clones, with roughly 90% observed a single time. Study-wide results and limits: Both CD4+ and CD8+ T cell populations in blood had undergone clonal expansion by week 6 at 0.1 to 3.0 mg/kg.

Source: CD4+ or CD8+ T cells sorted from blood, taken in a trial of the OX40 agonist ivuxolimab. The chain recombines TRBV6-1 with TRBJ2-7; D might be TRBD2 (6 bases). This TCR derives from an adult with an advanced solid tumor such as melanoma, head and neck, liver or kidney cancer. The CDR3: CASSVGGAYEQYF. The CDR3 DNA reads as TGTGCCAGCAGTGTGGGCGGGGCTTACGAGCAGTACTTC.